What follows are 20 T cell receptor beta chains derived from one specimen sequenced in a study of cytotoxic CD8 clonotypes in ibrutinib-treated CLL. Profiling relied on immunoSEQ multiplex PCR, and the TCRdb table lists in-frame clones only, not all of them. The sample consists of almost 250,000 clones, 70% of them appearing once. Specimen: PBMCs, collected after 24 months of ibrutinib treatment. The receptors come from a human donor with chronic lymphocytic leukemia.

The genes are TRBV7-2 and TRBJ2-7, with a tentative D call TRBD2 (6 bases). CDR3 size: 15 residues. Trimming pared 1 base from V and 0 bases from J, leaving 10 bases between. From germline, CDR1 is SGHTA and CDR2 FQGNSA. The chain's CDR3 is CASSLEAGSSYEQYF. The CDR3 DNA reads TGTGCCAGCAGCTTAGAGGCGGGATCCTCCTACGAGCAGTACTTC. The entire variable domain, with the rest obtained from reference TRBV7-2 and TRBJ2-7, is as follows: GAGVSQSPSNKVTEKGKDVELRCDPISGHTALYWYRQSLGQGLEFLIYFQGNSAPDKSGLPSDRFSAERTGGSVSTLTIQRTQQEDSAVYLCASSLEAGSSYEQYFGPGTRLTVT.

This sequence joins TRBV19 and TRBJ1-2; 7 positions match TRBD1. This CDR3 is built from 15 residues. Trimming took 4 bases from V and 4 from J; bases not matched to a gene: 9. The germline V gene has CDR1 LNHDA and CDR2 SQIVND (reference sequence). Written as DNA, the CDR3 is TGTGCCAGTAGTAACCCTAGGACAGGCATCTATGGCTACACCTTC. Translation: CASSNPRTGIYGYTF.

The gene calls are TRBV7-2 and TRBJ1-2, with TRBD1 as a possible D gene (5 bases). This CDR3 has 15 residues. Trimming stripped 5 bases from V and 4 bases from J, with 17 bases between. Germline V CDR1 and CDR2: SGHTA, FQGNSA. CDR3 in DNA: TGTGCCAGCAGCCGCCCGACCGGGGCGAGCTATGGCTACACCTTC. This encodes CASSRPTGASYGYTF.

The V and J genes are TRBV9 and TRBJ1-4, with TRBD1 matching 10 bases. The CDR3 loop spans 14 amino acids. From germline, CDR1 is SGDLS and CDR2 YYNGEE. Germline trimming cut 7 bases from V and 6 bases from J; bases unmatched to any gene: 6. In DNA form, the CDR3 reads TGTGCCAGCCGACCGGGGACAGGGGATGAAAAACTGTTTTTT. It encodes CASRPGTGDEKLFF.

This CDR3 is CASSDSVQTISGGEQFF. CDR3 nucleotides: TGTGCCAGCAGTGACTCGGTCCAGACCATATCGGGGGGTGAGCAGTTCTTC. This sequence joins TRBV6-4 and TRBJ2-1, with TRBD2 identical over 7 bases. With 0 bases clipped from V and 9 bases from J, the junction kept 14 bases outside the gene matches. The CDR3 extends over 17 amino acids. Germline CDR1 and CDR2: MRHNA and SNTAGT.

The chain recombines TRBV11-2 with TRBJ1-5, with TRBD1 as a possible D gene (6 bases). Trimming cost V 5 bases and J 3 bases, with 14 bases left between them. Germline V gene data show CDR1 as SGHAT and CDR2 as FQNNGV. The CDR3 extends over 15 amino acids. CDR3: CASSPRGQTNQPQHF. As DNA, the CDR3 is TGTGCCAGCAGCCCGAGAGGACAGACCAATCAGCCCCAGCATTTT.

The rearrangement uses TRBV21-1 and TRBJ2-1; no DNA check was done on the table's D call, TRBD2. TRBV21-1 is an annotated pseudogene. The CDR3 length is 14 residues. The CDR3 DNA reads TGTGCCAGCAGAAAAGCGGGAGGCTACAATGAGCAGTTCTTC. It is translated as CASRKAGGYNEQFF.

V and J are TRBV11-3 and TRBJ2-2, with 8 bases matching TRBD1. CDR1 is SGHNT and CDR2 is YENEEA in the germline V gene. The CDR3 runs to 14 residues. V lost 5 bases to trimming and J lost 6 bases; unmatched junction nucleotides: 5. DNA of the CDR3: TGTGCCAGCAGCCCAGGACAGGGTGCCGGGGAGCTGTTTTTT. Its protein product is CASSPGQGAGELFF.

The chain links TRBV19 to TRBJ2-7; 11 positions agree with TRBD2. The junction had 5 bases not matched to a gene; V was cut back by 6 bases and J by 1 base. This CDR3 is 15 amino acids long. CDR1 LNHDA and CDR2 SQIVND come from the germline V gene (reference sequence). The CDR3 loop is CASSQLAGASYEQYF. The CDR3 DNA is TGTGCCAGTAGCCAACTAGCGGGGGCGTCCTACGAGCAGTACTTC.

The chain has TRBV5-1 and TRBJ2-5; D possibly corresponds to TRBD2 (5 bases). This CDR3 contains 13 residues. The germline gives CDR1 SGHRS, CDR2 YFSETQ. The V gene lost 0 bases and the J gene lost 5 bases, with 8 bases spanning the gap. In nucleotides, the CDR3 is TGCGCCAGCAGCTTGGTGGGAGACGAGACCCAGTACTTC. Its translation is CASSLVGDETQYF.

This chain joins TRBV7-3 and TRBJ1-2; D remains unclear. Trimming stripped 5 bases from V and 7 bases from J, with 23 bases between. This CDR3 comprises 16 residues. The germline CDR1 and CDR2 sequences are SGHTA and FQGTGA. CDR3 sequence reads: CASSPHDYEGLFGYTF. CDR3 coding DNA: TGTGCCAGCAGCCCCCACGACTATGAAGGGCTGTTTGGCTACACCTTC.

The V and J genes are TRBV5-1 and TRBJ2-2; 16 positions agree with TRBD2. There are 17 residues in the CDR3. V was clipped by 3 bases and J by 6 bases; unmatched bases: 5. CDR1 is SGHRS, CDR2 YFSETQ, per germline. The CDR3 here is CASSSGTSGRAPGELFF. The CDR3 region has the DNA TGCGCCAGCAGCTCCGGGACTAGCGGGAGGGCTCCCGGGGAGCTGTTTTTT. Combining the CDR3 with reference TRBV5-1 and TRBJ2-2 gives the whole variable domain KAGVTQTPRYLIKTRGQQVTLSCSPISGHRSVSWYQQTPGQGLQFLFEYFSETQRNKGNFPGRFSGRQFSNSRSEMNVSTLELGDSALYLCASSSGTSGRAPGELFFGEGSRLTVL.

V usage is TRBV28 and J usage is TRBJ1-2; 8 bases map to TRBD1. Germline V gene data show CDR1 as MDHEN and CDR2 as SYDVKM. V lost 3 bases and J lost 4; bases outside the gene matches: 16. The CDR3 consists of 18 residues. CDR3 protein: CASSLSTGDTTSRYGYTF. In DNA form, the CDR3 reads TGTGCCAGCAGTTTGTCGACAGGGGACACTACTTCCCGCTATGGCTACACCTTC.

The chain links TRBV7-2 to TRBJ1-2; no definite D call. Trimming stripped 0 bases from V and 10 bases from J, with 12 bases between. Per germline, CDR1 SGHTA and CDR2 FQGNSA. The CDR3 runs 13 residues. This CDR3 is CASSLAGGRDYTF. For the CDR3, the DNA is TGTGCCAGCAGCTTAGCGGGAGGACGCGACTACACCTTC. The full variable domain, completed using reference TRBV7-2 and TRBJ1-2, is GAGVSQSPSNKVTEKGKDVELRCDPISGHTALYWYRQSLGQGLEFLIYFQGNSAPDKSGLPSDRFSAERTGGSVSTLTIQRTQQEDSAVYLCASSLAGGRDYTFGSGTRLTVV.

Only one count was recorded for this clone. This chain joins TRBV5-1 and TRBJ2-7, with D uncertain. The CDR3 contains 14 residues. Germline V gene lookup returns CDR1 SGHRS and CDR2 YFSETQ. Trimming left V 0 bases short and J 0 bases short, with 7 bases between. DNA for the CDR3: TGCGCCAGCAGCTTGGAAGGTACCTCCTACGAGCAGTACTTC. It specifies CASSLEGTSYEQYF.

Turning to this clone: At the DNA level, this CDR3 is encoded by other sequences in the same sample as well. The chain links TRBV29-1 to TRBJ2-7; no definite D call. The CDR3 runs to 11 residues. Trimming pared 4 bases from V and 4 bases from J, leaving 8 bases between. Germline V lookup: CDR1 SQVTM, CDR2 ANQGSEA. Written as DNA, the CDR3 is TGCAGCGTTGGGCAGACGTACGAGCAGTACTTC. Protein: CSVGQTYEQYF.

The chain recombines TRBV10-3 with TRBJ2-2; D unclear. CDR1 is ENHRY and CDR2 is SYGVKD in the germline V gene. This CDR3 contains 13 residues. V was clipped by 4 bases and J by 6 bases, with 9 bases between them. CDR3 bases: TGTGCCATCAGTGTGCGAGGCGCCGGGGAGCTGTTTTTT. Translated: CAISVRGAGELFF.

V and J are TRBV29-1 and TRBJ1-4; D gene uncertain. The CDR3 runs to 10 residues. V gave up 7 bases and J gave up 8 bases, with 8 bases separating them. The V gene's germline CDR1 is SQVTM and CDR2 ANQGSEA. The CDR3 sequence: CSARLEKLFF. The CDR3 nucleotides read TGCAGCGCCCGACTAGAAAAACTGTTTTTT.

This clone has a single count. CDR3 nucleotides: TGTGCCAGCAGTTTATCGCGGGGAGGGCATAAAGTTGATGGCTACACCTTC. As protein: CASSLSRGGHKVDGYTF. V usage is TRBV27 and J usage is TRBJ1-2; D uncertain. Germline CDR1 reads MNHEY; CDR2 reads SMNVEV (reference sequence). The V end was cut by 0 bases, the J end by 6 bases, with 20 bases between. This CDR3 has 17 residues.

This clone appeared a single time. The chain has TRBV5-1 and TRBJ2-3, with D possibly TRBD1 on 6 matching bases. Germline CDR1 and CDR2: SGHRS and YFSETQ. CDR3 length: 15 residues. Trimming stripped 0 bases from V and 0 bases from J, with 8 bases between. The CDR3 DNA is TGCGCCAGCAGCTTGGTTGGACAGAGCACAGATACGCAGTATTTT. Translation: CASSLVGQSTDTQYF.